These 29 T cell receptor beta chains came from one sample sequenced in a study of blood T cell repertoires in COVID-19 (TCRdb year 2020). To prepare the library, the immunoSEQ multiplex PCR assay was applied. TCRdb limited this immuneACCESS table to in-frame rearrangements with V and J called. A share of clones is missing; checked studies link under half to unresolved V genes, and the rest is unexplained. This sample lists fewer than 200,000 clones; around 83% were detected once. Around 8% of the sample belongs to the ten largest clones. Sequencing was done on a sample of peripheral blood. The source is an older woman with COVID-19, enrolled during active disease.

CDR3 nucleotide sequence: TGTGCCAGCAGTTACTCGAGAGGCGTTAGCGGGAGTAACATTCAGTACTTC. Protein: CASSYSRGVSGSNIQYF. The rearrangement uses TRBV6-2 or TRBV6-3 and TRBJ2-4, with TRBD2 matching 9 bases. Per germline, CDR1 MNHEY and CDR2 SVGEGT. This CDR3 spans 17 amino acids. Losses at the gene ends were 0 bases for V and 7 bases for J; bases not matched to a gene: 10.

The V and J genes are TRBV2 and TRBJ2-2; 10 nucleotides agree with TRBD1. This CDR3 spans 14 amino acids. Germline CDR1 is SNHLY and CDR2 is FYNNEI. Unmatched junction bases numbered 7, after V lost 8 bases and J lost 7 bases. The CDR3 DNA is TGTGCCAGCCGAGGACAGGGGGAGGGCGGGGAGCTGTTTTTT. The encoded protein is CASRGQGEGGELFF.

The V gene is TRBV9, the J gene TRBJ1-3; TRBD1 is a possible D gene (6 bases). Trimming took 7 bases from V and 1 from J, leaving 12 bases between them. The CDR3 is 14 amino acids. Germline V gene data show CDR1 as SGDLS and CDR2 as YYNGEE. In nucleotides, the CDR3 is TGTGCCAGCGCCCAGAGGGGGTCTGGAAACACCATATATTTT. Its protein product is CASAQRGSGNTIYF.

This rearrangement joins TRBV29-1 to TRBJ1-1; 7 bases fit TRBD1. CDR1 and CDR2 from the germline V gene are SQVTM and ANQGSEA. CDR3 length: 12 residues. V was pared by 6 bases and J by 2 bases, with 3 bases of the junction left unmatched. The CDR3 DNA reads TGCAGCGTAAGGGACAGCAACACTGAAGCTTTCTTT. Translation gives CSVRDSNTEAFF.

This clone has more than one count but fewer than ten. The gene calls are TRBV19 and TRBJ1-1; perhaps TRBD1 as D (6 bases). Germline V lookup: CDR1 LNHDA, CDR2 SQIVND (reference sequence). V gave up 4 bases and J gave up 3 bases, with 15 bases separating them. There are 15 residues in the CDR3. CDR3 region: CASSTYTGSYTEAFF. CDR3 bases: TGTGCCAGTAGTACGTACACAGGGAGCTACACTGAAGCTTTCTTT.

The chain combines TRBV10-3 with TRBJ2-5; D might be TRBD1 (5 bases). The CDR3 sequence is 13 residues long. CDR1 and CDR2 (germline): ENHRY, SYGVKD. Trimming removed 9 bases from V and 7 bases from J, with 18 bases in between. CDR3 in amino acids: CAITTDQGRTQYF. CDR3 bases: TGTGCCATTACCACAGACCAGGGCCGGACCCAGTACTTC.

The chain carries TRBV19 and TRBJ1-1; D gene ambiguous. Trimming left V 6 bases short and J 1 base short, with 9 bases between. CDR1 and CDR2 (germline): LNHDA, SQIVND (reference sequence). This CDR3 spans 13 amino acids. The CDR3 region has the DNA TGTGCCAGTAGAACTAGTAGGAACACTGAAGCTTTCTTT. This codes for CASRTSRNTEAFF.

The genes are TRBV5-4 and TRBJ2-2; 12 bases agree with TRBD1. The CDR3 consists of 17 residues. Germline CDR1 and CDR2: SGHNT and YYREEE (reference sequence). J gave up 6 bases and V 5 bases, and 11 bases lay outside the gene matches. The CDR3 reads CASSWDRGPGSPGELFF. The CDR3 coding sequence is TGTGCCAGCAGTTGGGACAGGGGGCCGGGGAGTCCCGGGGAGCTGTTTTTT.

This clone showed up just a few times. V and J are TRBV6-2 or TRBV6-3 and TRBJ1-5; D is unclear. Germline assignment: CDR1 MNHEY and CDR2 SVGEGT. The CDR3 runs 14 residues. V was clipped by 5 bases and J by 3 bases, with 11 bases between them. CDR3 residues: CASSLTTFNQPQHF. DNA of the CDR3: TGTGCCAGCAGTCTCACTACTTTCAATCAGCCCCAGCATTTT.

The V and J genes are TRBV30 and TRBJ2-7, with 10 bases identical to TRBD1. CDR3 length equals 15 residues. The germline CDR1 and CDR2 sequences are GTSNPN and SVGIG (reference sequence). V gave up 0 bases and J gave up 4 bases; unmatched junction bases: 6. The CDR3 sequence: CAWSVADRGSYEQYF. The DNA for the CDR3 is TGTGCCTGGAGTGTAGCGGACAGGGGGTCATACGAGCAGTACTTC. Looking up the rest from reference TRBV30 and TRBJ2-7 gives the full variable domain: SQTIHQWPATLVQPVGSPLSLECTVEGTSNPNLYWYRQAAGRGLQLLFYSVGIGQISSEVPQNLSASRPQDRQFILSSKKLLLSDSGFYLCAWSVADRGSYEQYFGPGTRLTVT.

The J gene is TRBJ1-5, the V gene TRBV5-6; TRBD1 aligns across 7 bases. The ends lost 4 bases at V and 2 bases at J; junction bases unmatched: 6. Germline V CDR1 and CDR2: SGHDT, YYEEEE. The CDR3 runs to 15 residues. CDR3 protein: CASSRRQGGNQPQHF. The CDR3 bases are TGTGCCAGCAGCCGAAGACAGGGAGGCAATCAGCCCCAGCATTTT.

The genes are TRBV4-2 and TRBJ2-3; TRBD1 aligns across 9 bases. Trimming removed 1 base from V and 1 base from J; junction bases left unmatched: 6. Germline loops: CDR1 LGHNA, CDR2 YNFKEQ. The CDR3 loop spans 17 amino acids. CDR3 DNA: TGTGCCAGCAGCCAAGGAGGGACAGGGAAAGGCACAGATACGCAGTATTTT. Protein: CASSQGGTGKGTDTQYF.

The genes are TRBV27 and TRBJ1-5; possibly TRBD1 for D (5 bases). The CDR3 has 15 amino acids. Germline V gene sequence: CDR1 MNHEY, CDR2 SMNVEV (reference sequence). Trimming cost V 5 bases and J 0 bases, with 11 bases left between them. CDR3 DNA sequence: TGTGCCAGCAGTCCAGGGCCAGGTAGCAATCAGCCCCAGCATTTT. Translating it yields CASSPGPGSNQPQHF.

The rearrangement joins TRBV7-2 to TRBJ2-7; possible D gene TRBD2, 5 bases. The CDR3 runs to 12 residues. Trimming removed 5 bases at V and 6 bases at J, with 11 bases between. CDR1 SGHTA and CDR2 FQGNSA come from the germline V gene. The CDR3 protein is CASSPPEGEQYF. The CDR3 bases are TGTGCCAGCAGCCCACCCGAGGGCGAGCAGTACTTC.

The chain has TRBV28 and TRBJ2-3; 8 bases agree with TRBD2. The length of the CDR3 is 13 residues. Unmatched junction bases numbered 6, after V lost 6 bases and J lost 7 bases. Looked up from germline, CDR1 is MDHEN and CDR2 is SYDVKM. CDR3 region: CASSGTSLNTQYF. The DNA of the CDR3 is TGTGCCAGCAGCGGGACTAGTTTAAATACGCAGTATTTT.

The chain employs TRBV6-2 or TRBV6-3 and TRBJ2-7; a weak D match, TRBD2 (5 bases). The CDR3 loop spans 14 amino acids. V dropped 4 bases and J dropped 4 bases, with 14 bases sitting between them. Germline V gene sequence: CDR1 MNHEY, CDR2 SVGEGT. The CDR3: CASSSKPGSYEQYF. DNA of the CDR3: TGTGCCAGCAGTTCCAAACCGGGATCTTACGAGCAGTACTTC.

The chain joins TRBV18 to TRBJ1-3, with D tentatively TRBD1 (5 bases). The CDR3 loop spans 14 amino acids. The V end lost 3 bases, the J end lost 4 bases, and 10 bases lay between the germline ends. Germline CDR1 is KGHSH and CDR2 is LQKENI. CDR3 protein: CASSPTKGGNTIYF. The CDR3 DNA sequence: TGTGCCAGCTCACCGACAAAGGGGGGAAACACCATATATTTT.

The chain recombines TRBV19 with TRBJ1-5; TRBD1 agrees at 10 bases. The ends lost 1 base at V and 0 bases at J; junction bases unmatched: 3. CDR1 and CDR2 (germline): LNHDA, SQIVND (reference sequence). This CDR3 has 17 residues. The DNA of the CDR3 is TGTGCCAGTAGTATAGGGACAGGGGGTTATAGCAATCAGCCCCAGCATTTT. It specifies CASSIGTGGYSNQPQHF.

The chain employs TRBV6-1 and TRBJ1-6; D gene uncertain. V lost 2 bases to trimming and J lost 15 bases, with 8 bases between them. From germline, CDR1 is MNHNS and CDR2 SASEGT. The CDR3 length is 11 residues. The CDR3 loop reads CASSEFGVLHF. CDR3 DNA sequence: TGTGCCAGCAGTGAATTCGGGGTCCTCCACTTT.

The chain links TRBV9 to TRBJ2-1; D may be TRBD1 (5 bases). Germline CDR1 SGDLS, CDR2 YYNGEE. V was cut by 3 bases and J by 6 bases, with 13 bases left in between. CDR3 length: 14 amino acids. The CDR3 is CASSGGLGPNEQFF. CDR3 sequence (DNA): TGTGCCAGCAGCGGGGGCCTAGGGCCCAATGAGCAGTTCTTC.

This clone was seen more than once but under ten times. The rearrangement links TRBV15 to TRBJ2-3; D perhaps matches TRBD2 (6 bases). Looked up from germline, CDR1 is LNHNV and CDR2 is YYDKDF (reference sequence). This CDR3 is 15 amino acids long. V lost 3 bases and J 1 base, leaving 11 bases between the germline ends. CDR3 coding DNA: TGTGCCACCAGCAGGACTAGATACGGCACAGATACGCAGTATTTT. Amino acids: CATSRTRYGTDTQYF.

V usage is TRBV7-2 and J usage is TRBJ1-5; weak D call: TRBD1 (5 bases). Germline CDR1 SGHTA, CDR2 FQGNSA. V was cut by 5 bases and J by 5 bases, with 7 bases left in between. The CDR3 runs to 12 residues. The CDR3 DNA is TGTGCCAGCAGCCCGGGGGATCAGCCCCAGCATTTT. Translated, it gives CASSPGDQPQHF.

The gene calls are TRBV9 and TRBJ2-3; 9 bases align to TRBD1. The CDR3 extends over 19 amino acids. In germline, CDR1 is SGDLS, CDR2 YYNGEE. J gave up 6 bases and V 3 bases, and 20 bases lay outside the gene matches. CDR3 coding DNA: TGTGCCAGCAGCGCCCTCTCGACATGGACAGGGGACAGAAGGGATACGCAGTATTTT. It codes for CASSALSTWTGDRRDTQYF.

V is TRBV28 and J is TRBJ2-6; D ambiguous. CDR1 is MDHEN and CDR2 is SYDVKM in the germline V gene. V was shortened by 1 base and J by 1 base, with 14 bases between the two germline ends. This CDR3 has 18 residues. The CDR3 protein is CASSLLSVLLSGANVLTF. In DNA, the CDR3 is TGTGCCAGCAGTTTATTGTCAGTTCTTTTATCTGGGGCCAACGTCCTGACTTTC.

CDR3 sequence reads: CASSFLVNYGYTF. As DNA, the CDR3 is TGTGCCAGCAGCTTCCTAGTTAACTATGGCTACACCTTC. This chain joins TRBV7-2 and TRBJ1-2; D not resolved. Trimming removed 3 bases from V and 1 base from J, with 6 bases in between. This CDR3 is built from 13 residues. Germline V lookup: CDR1 SGHTA, CDR2 FQGNSA.

This clone was observed once. V usage is TRBV6-5 and J usage is TRBJ1-5; 12 positions match TRBD1. Germline CDR1 reads MNHEY; CDR2 reads SVGAGI. Trimming at V came to 8 bases and at J to 9 bases, leaving 8 bases not matched to a gene. This CDR3 spans 14 amino acids. CDR3 nucleotides: TGTGCCAGCGGGGGACAGGGGGCTGCGGGGCCCCAGCATTTT. Translating it yields CASGGQGAAGPQHF.

V and J are TRBV28 and TRBJ2-3; 7 nucleotides agree with TRBD1. The length of the CDR3 is 14 residues. Germline CDR1 is MDHEN and CDR2 is SYDVKM. Unmatched junction bases numbered 6, after V lost 7 bases and J lost 2 bases. The CDR3 here is CASIRGQVTDTQYF. CDR3 DNA sequence: TGTGCCAGCATTAGGGGGCAGGTCACAGATACGCAGTATTTT.

The table lists this clone with a few counts. This chain links TRBV4-2 with TRBJ2-1; 8 nucleotides align to TRBD2. Looked up from germline, CDR1 is LGHNA and CDR2 is YNFKEQ. V shed 0 bases, J shed 6 bases, and the junction held 7 bases outside the gene matches. This CDR3 has 16 residues. The CDR3: CASSQDAAGALNEQFF. The CDR3 DNA reads as TGTGCCAGCAGCCAAGATGCAGCGGGAGCTCTCAATGAGCAGTTCTTC.

The chain combines TRBV7-9 with TRBJ1-1; a possible D gene is TRBD1 (6 bases). Germline V gives CDR1 SEHNR, CDR2 FQNEAQ (reference sequence). Trimming removed 1 base from V and 4 bases from J, with 16 bases in between. CDR3 length equals 16 residues. CDR3 loop: CASSLGKGDPGTEAFF. CDR3 bases: TGTGCCAGCAGCTTAGGAAAGGGGGACCCGGGCACTGAAGCTTTCTTT.